This T cell receptor (beta chain) was captured in a study of identical twins. TCRdb re-derived calls from the 5' RACE reads in MiXCR, one entry per CDR3 protein. The data contain about 390,000 distinct CDR3 sequences, roughly 10% of them singletons. Trimming took 3 bases from V and 2 from J, leaving 18 bases between them. The CDR3 spans 17 residues. This sequence joins TRBV12-3 or TRBV12-4 and TRBJ2-3; possible D gene TRBD2, 5 bases. What was sequenced was naive T cells sorted from blood. This clonotype was obtained from a woman aged 45-65 years in good health. This CDR3 reads CASSLLPIALSTDTQYF. CDR3 nucleotides: TGTGCCAGCAGTTTGCTGCCAATAGCGCTCTCCACAGATACGCAGTATTTT.